This T cell receptor (beta chain) was found in a study of tumor-infiltrating lymphocytes in primary liver carcinoma. Study-wide context: Subjects presented with primary liver carcinoma managed by surgical resection. Whole-study findings and limits: Compared with tumor region pairs, tumor-adjacent and tumor-blood pairs overlapped less.

This CDR3 is built from 16 residues. The germline V gene has CDR1 LGHNA and CDR2 YNFKEQ. With 0 bases removed from V and 6 bases from J, the gap between germline ends came to 15 bases. Researchers drew blood RNA from unsorted whole blood and extracted germline DNA as well. At sampling, these chronic HBV carriers had received no treatment. Peripheral blood, about 3.6 milliliters, was collected prior to surgery. Remarks on this clonotype: Its antigen is as yet unknown. Possible read error: a much larger clone is one base away. Here the CDR3 omits its conserved ending phenylalanine or tryptophan, so a read error is the likely source.

A constant-region primer primed TCR beta cDNA synthesis from roughly 510 ng of total RNA. Sequencing libraries for TCR beta derived from three nested multiplex PCR rounds that used slightly modified ARM-PCR. The two initial PCR rounds, roughly 10 cycles each, used TRBV1-TRBV30 forward and C-beta reverse primers. TCRdb fed the multiplex PCR reads into MiXCR, producing one record per CDR3 protein. The sample shows fewer than 350,000 distinct CDR3 sequences, approximately 65% of them seen only once. V usage is TRBV4-2 and J usage is TRBJ2-1; TRBD2 might be the D (7 bases). The clonotype comes from a man aged 35 to 55 with primary liver carcinoma and hepatitis B virus infection. Material for sequencing was peripheral blood. Written as DNA, the CDR3 is TGTGCCAGCAGCCAAGAAGAGTGGAGGGGGGGCAATGAGCAGTTCTCC. Translated, it gives CASSQEEWRGGNEQFS.